The source of this TCR beta chain is a study of control samples from healthy donors and cancer patients. The CDR3 loop spans 15 amino acids. Germline assignment: CDR1 SGHNT and CDR2 YYREEE (reference sequence). V shed 0 bases, J shed 4 bases, and the junction held 3 bases outside the gene matches. The repertoire was sequenced with immunoSEQ multiplex PCR; TCRdb's copy has only in-frame clones and lacks some. The sample holds 130,000 or so clones; 92% are singletons and the top ten take about 2.2%. The clonotype comes from a woman in her fifties or sixties in good health. This chain links TRBV5-4 with TRBJ2-3, with 9 bases aligning to TRBD2. The sequenced sample consisted of blood. CDR3 nucleotide sequence: TGTGCCAGCAGCTTGGGCGGGAGGGGGTCAGATACGCAGTATTTT. Translation: CASSLGGRGSDTQYF.